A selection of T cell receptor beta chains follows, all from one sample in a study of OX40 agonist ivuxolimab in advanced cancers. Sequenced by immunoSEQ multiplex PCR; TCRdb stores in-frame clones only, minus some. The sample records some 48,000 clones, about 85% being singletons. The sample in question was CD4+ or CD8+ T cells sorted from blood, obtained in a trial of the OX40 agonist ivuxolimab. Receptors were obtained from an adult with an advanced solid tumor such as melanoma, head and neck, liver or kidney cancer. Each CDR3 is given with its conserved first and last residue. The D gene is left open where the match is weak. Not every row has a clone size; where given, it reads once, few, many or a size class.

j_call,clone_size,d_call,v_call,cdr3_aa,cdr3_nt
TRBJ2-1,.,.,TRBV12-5,CASGRYNEQFF,TGTGCTAGCGGGAGATACAATGAGCAGTTCTTC
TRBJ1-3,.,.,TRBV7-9,CASTLADSGNTIYF,TGTGCCAGCACTCTGGCGGATTCTGGAAACACCATATATTTT
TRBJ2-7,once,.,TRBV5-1,CASSSIGTSRGPYEQYF,TGCGCCAGCAGCTCCATTGGGACTAGCAGGGGGCCCTACGAGCAGTACTTC
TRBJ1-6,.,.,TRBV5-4,CASSLAPGSDNSPLHF,TGTGCCAGCAGCTTAGCGCCGGGCTCGGATAATTCACCCCTCCACTTT
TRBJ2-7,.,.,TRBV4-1,CASSLAGGPVNEQYF,TGCGCCAGCAGCCTCGCGGGTGGCCCCGTTAACGAGCAGTACTTC
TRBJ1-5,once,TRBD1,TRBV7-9,CASSSGQYNQPQHF,TGTGCCAGCAGCTCGGGACAGTACAATCAGCCCCAGCATTTT
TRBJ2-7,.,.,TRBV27,CASSFDWRASYEQYF,TGTGCCAGCAGTTTCGACTGGAGGGCTTCCTACGAGCAGTACTTC
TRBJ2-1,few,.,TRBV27,CASSLSVSYNEQFF,TGTGCCAGCAGTTTGAGCGTCTCCTACAATGAGCAGTTCTTC
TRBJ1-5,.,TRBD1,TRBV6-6,CAIQGGSNQPQHF,TGTGCCATCCAGGGGGGTAGCAATCAGCCCCAGCATTTT
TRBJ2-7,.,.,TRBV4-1,CASSQDGRFYEQYF,TGCGCCAGCAGCCAAGATGGACGGTTTTACGAGCAGTACTTC
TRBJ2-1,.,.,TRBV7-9,CASSLEGRLFTYNEQFF,TGTGCCAGCAGCTTAGAGGGCCGACTATTCACTTACAATGAGCAGTTCTTC
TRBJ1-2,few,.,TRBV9,CASSVDGGVIYGYTF,TGTGCCAGCAGCGTAGACGGTGGAGTGATCTATGGCTACACCTTC
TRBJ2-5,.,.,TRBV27,CASSFEAAGRETQYF,TGTGCCAGCAGTTTTGAGGCCGCGGGGAGGGAGACCCAGTACTTC
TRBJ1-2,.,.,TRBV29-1,CSVVPGLEPYGYTF,TGCAGCGTTGTACCGGGACTAGAACCCTATGGCTACACCTTC
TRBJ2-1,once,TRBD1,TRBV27,CASSQGTVINEQFF,TGTGCCAGCAGTCAAGGGACAGTCATCAATGAGCAGTTCTTC
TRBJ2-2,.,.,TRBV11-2,CASSQSGELFF,TGTGCCAGCAGCCAATCCGGGGAGCTGTTTTTT
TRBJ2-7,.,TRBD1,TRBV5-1,CASSLGWGTGGSYEQYF,TGCGCCAGCAGCTTGGGGTGGGGGACAGGGGGTTCCTACGAGCAGTACTTC
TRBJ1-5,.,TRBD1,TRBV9,CASSVGQGANQPQHF,TGTGCCAGCAGCGTCGGGCAGGGGGCGAATCAGCCCCAGCATTTT
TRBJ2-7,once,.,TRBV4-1,CASSQEARRSYEQYF,TGCGCCAGCAGCCAAGAAGCCCGCCGCTCCTACGAGCAGTACTTC
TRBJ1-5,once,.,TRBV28,CASSLTPGSNQPQHF,TGTGCCAGCAGTTTAACCCCGGGGAGCAATCAGCCCCAGCATTTT
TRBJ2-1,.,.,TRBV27,CASIFGNEQFF,TGTGCCAGCATCTTCGGCAATGAGCAGTTCTTC
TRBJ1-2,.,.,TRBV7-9,CASSGERDGYGYTF,TGTGCCAGCAGCGGCGAGCGGGATGGCTATGGCTACACCTTC
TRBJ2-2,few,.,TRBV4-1,CASSFYGNTGELFF,TGCGCCAGCAGTTTTTACGGAAACACCGGGGAGCTGTTTTTT
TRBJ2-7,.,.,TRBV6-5,CASSGSSEPEEQYF,TGTGCCAGCAGTGGGTCTAGCGAGCCGGAAGAGCAGTACTTC
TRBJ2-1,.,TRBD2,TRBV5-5,CASKSGAHSKGNEQFF,TGTGCCAGCAAAAGCGGGGCCCACTCAAAGGGCAATGAGCAGTTCTTC